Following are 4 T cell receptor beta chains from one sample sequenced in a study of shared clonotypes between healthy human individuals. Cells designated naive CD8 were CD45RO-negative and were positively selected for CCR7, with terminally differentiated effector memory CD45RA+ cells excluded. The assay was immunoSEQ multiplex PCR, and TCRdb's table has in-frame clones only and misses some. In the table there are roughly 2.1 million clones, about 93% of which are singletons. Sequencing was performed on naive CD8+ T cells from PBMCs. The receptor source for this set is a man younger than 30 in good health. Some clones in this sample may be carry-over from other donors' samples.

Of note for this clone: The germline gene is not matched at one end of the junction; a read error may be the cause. CDR3 coding DNA: TGTGCCAGCAGACTGGGGACTGAAACCCTCTTC. This gives the protein CASRLGTETLF. The V gene is TRBV28, the J gene TRBJ2-7; D possibly corresponds to TRBD2 (6 bases). This CDR3 has 11 amino acids. CDR1 is MDHEN and CDR2 is SYDVKM in the germline V gene.

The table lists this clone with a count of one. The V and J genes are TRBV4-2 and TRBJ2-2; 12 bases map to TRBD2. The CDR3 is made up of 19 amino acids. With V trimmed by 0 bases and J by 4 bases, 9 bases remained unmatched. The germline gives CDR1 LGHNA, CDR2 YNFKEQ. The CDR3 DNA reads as TGTGCCAGCAGCCAAGATTGGCTAGCGGGAGGGTCGATCACCGGGGAGCTGTTTTTT. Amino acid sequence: CASSQDWLAGGSITGELFF.

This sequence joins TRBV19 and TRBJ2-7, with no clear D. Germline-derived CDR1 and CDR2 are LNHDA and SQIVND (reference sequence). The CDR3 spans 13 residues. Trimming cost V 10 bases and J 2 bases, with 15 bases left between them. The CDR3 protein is CATAAADAYEQYF. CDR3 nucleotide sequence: TGTGCCACCGCGGCGGCGGACGCCTACGAGCAGTACTTC.

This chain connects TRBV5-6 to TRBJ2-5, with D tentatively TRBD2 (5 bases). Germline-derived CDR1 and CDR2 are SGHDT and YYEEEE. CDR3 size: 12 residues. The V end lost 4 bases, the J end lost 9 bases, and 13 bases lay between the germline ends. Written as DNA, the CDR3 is TGTGCCAGCAGCGCCCTCATCGGGGCCCAGTACTTC. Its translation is CASSALIGAQYF.